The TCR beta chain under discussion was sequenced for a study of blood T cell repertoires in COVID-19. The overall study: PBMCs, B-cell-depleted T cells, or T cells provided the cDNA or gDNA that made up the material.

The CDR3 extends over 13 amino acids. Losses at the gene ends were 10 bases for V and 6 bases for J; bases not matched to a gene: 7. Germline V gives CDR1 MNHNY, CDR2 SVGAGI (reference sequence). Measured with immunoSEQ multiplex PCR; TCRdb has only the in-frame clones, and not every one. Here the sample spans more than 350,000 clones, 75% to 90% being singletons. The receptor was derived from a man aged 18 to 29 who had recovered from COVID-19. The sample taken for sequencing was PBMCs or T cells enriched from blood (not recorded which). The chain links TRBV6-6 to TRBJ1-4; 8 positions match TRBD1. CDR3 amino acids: CATQDRVDEKLFF. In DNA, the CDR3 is TGTGCCACCCAGGACAGGGTTGATGAAAAACTGTTTTTT.